A single sample is the source of the 23 T cell receptor beta chains below, sequenced in a study of blood T cell repertoires in COVID-19. Profiled with immunoSEQ multiplex PCR; TCRdb holds only in-frame clones, not every one. Here the sample spans 300,000 to 450,000 clones, about 87% being singletons. The sequenced sample consisted of PBMCs or T cells enriched from blood (not recorded which). Every receptor here comes from a man between 25 and 39 years old who had recovered from COVID-19.

CDR3 in DNA: TGCGCCAGCAGCCAAGATCGGGGTAACTCCTACAATGAGCAGTTCTTC. As protein: CASSQDRGNSYNEQFF. The chain recombines TRBV4-3 with TRBJ2-1; maybe TRBD2 (5 bases). Germline assignment: CDR1 LGHNA and CDR2 YSLEER. V lost 0 bases and J lost 0, with 9 bases in between. The CDR3 length is 16 residues.

This rearrangement joins TRBV6-5 to TRBJ1-2; TRBD1 might be the D (6 bases). Germline V lookup: CDR1 MNHEY, CDR2 SVGAGI. The CDR3 runs 14 residues. With 7 bases removed from V and 0 bases from J, the gap between germline ends came to 12 bases. This chain's CDR3 is CASTPGASNYGYTF. The CDR3 DNA reads as TGTGCCAGCACCCCAGGGGCCTCTAACTATGGCTACACCTTC.

The chain has TRBV5-1 and TRBJ1-3; D is unclear. V lost 0 bases and J lost 2, with 12 bases in between. Germline V CDR1 and CDR2: SGHRS, YFSETQ. This CDR3 is built from 16 residues. The CDR3 sequence: CASSLDPPGTGNTIYF. The CDR3 DNA follows: TGCGCCAGCAGCTTGGACCCACCGGGTACTGGAAACACCATATATTTT.

V is TRBV3-1 (or the pseudogene TRBV3-2) and J is TRBJ2-3; D possibly corresponds to TRBD1 (5 bases). V was shortened by 6 bases and J by 1 base, with 14 bases between the two germline ends. The CDR3 contains 15 residues. From germline, CDR1 is LGHDT and CDR2 YNNKEL (reference sequence). The DNA for the CDR3 is TGTGCCAGCAGTCTAAGGGGTGGGGGCACAGATACGCAGTATTTT. Its translation is CASSLRGGGTDTQYF.

This chain links TRBV7-2 with TRBJ1-1; D perhaps matches TRBD1 (6 bases). Trimming shortened V by 3 bases and J by 7 bases, and 12 bases separated the two germline ends. Germline-derived CDR1 and CDR2 are SGHTA and FQGNSA. CDR3 length: 13 amino acids. The CDR3: CASSLGGHSEAFF. The CDR3 DNA follows: TGTGCCAGCAGCTTGGGGGGGCACAGTGAAGCTTTCTTT.

The chain combines TRBV5-1 with TRBJ2-6, with 8 bases matching TRBD1. The CDR3 has 16 amino acids. Germline V gives CDR1 SGHRS, CDR2 YFSETQ. The ends lost 2 bases at V and 0 bases at J; junction bases unmatched: 1. Here the CDR3 reads CASSLQGDSGANVLTF. The CDR3 DNA reads TGCGCCAGCAGCTTACAGGGGGACTCTGGGGCCAACGTCCTGACTTTC.

J is TRBJ1-2 and V is TRBV25-1, with 7 bases that match TRBD1. The CDR3 sequence is 14 residues long. V lost 3 bases and J lost 4; bases outside the gene matches: 5. Germline values: CDR1 MGHDK, CDR2 SYGVNS. CDR3 DNA sequence: TGTGCCAGCAGTGAGGGACAGCCGGTCTATGGCTACACCTTC. Translated, it gives CASSEGQPVYGYTF.

The chain combines TRBV14 with TRBJ1-1; D might be TRBD1 (6 bases). The CDR3 length is 14 residues. The V and J ends lost 6 bases and 7 bases respectively, with 18 bases between them. The germline V gene has CDR1 SGHDN and CDR2 FVKESK. This chain's CDR3 is CASSQQGFTNEAFF. The CDR3 coding sequence is TGTGCCAGCAGTCAACAGGGATTTACAAATGAAGCTTTCTTT. Full variable domain (remainder filled in from reference TRBV14 and TRBJ1-1): EAGVTQFPSHSVIEKGQTVTLRCDPISGHDNLYWYRRVMGKEIKFLLHFVKESKQDESGMPNNRFLAERTGGTYSTLKVQPAELEDSGVYFCASSQQGFTNEAFFGQGTRLTVV.

The J gene is TRBJ2-7, the V gene TRBV7-9; D is possibly TRBD1 (6 bases). Trimming stripped 5 bases from V and 6 bases from J, with 11 bases between. Germline-derived CDR1 and CDR2 are SEHNR and FQNEAQ (reference sequence). The CDR3 is 12 amino acids. The CDR3 DNA sequence: TGTGCCAGCAGCCTACAGGGAGTCGAGCAGTACTTC. Its protein is CASSLQGVEQYF.

This chain connects TRBV4-1 to TRBJ1-4; TRBD1 might be the D (5 bases). The V end lost 7 bases, the J end lost 6 bases, and 15 bases lay between the germline ends. The germline V gene has CDR1 MGHRA and CDR2 YSYEKL. The CDR3 spans 14 residues. The CDR3 sequence is CASTLDGGYEKLFF. The CDR3 bases are TGCGCCAGCACTCTCGACGGGGGATATGAAAAACTGTTTTTT.

Turning to this clone: Other DNA sequences in the sample encode the same CDR3. This chain joins TRBV2 and TRBJ1-1, with TRBD1 identical over 7 bases. V shed 4 bases, J shed 5 bases, and the junction held 4 bases outside the gene matches. The length of the CDR3 is 13 residues. Germline assignment: CDR1 SNHLY and CDR2 FYNNEI. CDR3 nucleotide sequence: TGTGCCAGCAGTGGACAGGGATGGACTGAAGCTTTCTTT. Translating it yields CASSGQGWTEAFF.

This rearrangement joins TRBV7-2 to TRBJ2-5; D is unresolved. V was trimmed by 0 bases and J by 6 bases, leaving 5 bases between them. The CDR3 spans 12 residues. Per the germline V gene, CDR1 is SGHTA and CDR2 is FQGNSA. CDR3 bases: TGTGCCAGCAGCTTAGCGAAGCAGACCCAGTACTTC. It encodes CASSLAKQTQYF.

V usage is TRBV5-6 and J usage is TRBJ1-5; no clear D. V was clipped by 0 bases and J by 7 bases, with 11 bases between them. Germline values: CDR1 SGHDT, CDR2 YYEEEE. This CDR3 has 14 amino acids. The CDR3 DNA follows: TGTGCCAGCAGCTTGGTGTCGGCCGGGCAGCCCCAGCATTTT. Translation gives CASSLVSAGQPQHF.

This clone is a singleton in its sample. This chain joins TRBV5-4 and TRBJ1-4; 8 bases are a match to TRBD1. Germline loops: CDR1 SGHNT, CDR2 YYREEE (reference sequence). The V segment lost 2 bases and the J segment 2 bases; nucleotides outside the gene matches: 2. CDR3 length: 15 amino acids. The CDR3 sequence: CASSLAGGTNEKLFF. The CDR3 bases are TGTGCCAGCAGCTTAGCAGGGGGCACTAATGAAAAACTGTTTTTT.

The table lists this clone with a count of one. This rearrangement joins TRBV19 to TRBJ1-2; D gene ambiguous. The germline V gene encodes CDR1 LNHDA and CDR2 SQIVND (reference sequence). Trimming took 7 bases from V and 7 from J, leaving 16 bases between them. The CDR3 runs 13 residues. The CDR3 loop reads CASMTTMLRGYTF. Here the CDR3 DNA reads TGTGCCAGTATGACGACAATGCTCCGTGGCTACACCTTC.

This chain links TRBV9 with TRBJ2-7; 8 bases align to TRBD1. Germline CDR1 reads SGDLS; CDR2 reads YYNGEE. The CDR3 consists of 18 residues. Trimming took 4 bases from V and 0 from J; bases not matched to a gene: 15. The CDR3, as DNA: TGTGCCAGCAGCCCCACCCGACAGGGGCCCGTGAGCTCCTACGAGCAGTACTTC. Its protein product is CASSPTRQGPVSSYEQYF. Looking up the rest from reference TRBV9 and TRBJ2-7 gives the full variable domain: DSGVTQTPKHLITATGQRVTLRCSPRSGDLSVYWYQQSLDQGLQFLIQYYNGEERAKGNILERFSAQQFPDLHSELNLSSLELGDSALYFCASSPTRQGPVSSYEQYFGPGTRLTVT.

This chain uses TRBV6-2 or TRBV6-3 with TRBJ1-6; no reliable D call. V was pared by 0 bases and J by 7 bases, with 7 bases between. Germline loops: CDR1 MNHEY, CDR2 SVGEGT. This CDR3 is built from 14 residues. CDR3 nucleotides: TGTGCCAGCAGTTACTCCACAGTAAATTCACCCCTCCACTTT. Encoded protein: CASSYSTVNSPLHF.

The chain combines TRBV5-1 with TRBJ2-1, with TRBD2 matching 12 bases. This CDR3 comprises 18 residues. The junction had 8 bases not matched to a gene; V was cut back by 0 bases and J by 4 bases. CDR1 and CDR2 (germline): SGHRS, YFSETQ. CDR3 in amino acids: CASSLGSSGGAAYNEQFF. The CDR3 nucleotides read TGCGCCAGCAGCTTGGGCTCTAGCGGGGGGGCGGCATACAATGAGCAGTTCTTC.

About this clone itself: This specimen includes other DNA sequences encoding the same CDR3. The CDR3 spells CASSQGQGNYGYTF. CDR3 coding DNA: TGTGCCAGCAGCCAAGGACAGGGGAACTATGGCTACACCTTC. The gene calls are TRBV3-1 (or the pseudogene TRBV3-2) and TRBJ1-2; 8 nucleotides line up with TRBD1. V lost 1 base, J lost 2 bases, and 0 bases stayed unmatched. CDR1 and CDR2 from the germline V gene are LGHDT and YNNKEL (reference sequence). The CDR3 runs 14 residues.

As regards this clone: At one end the junction does not follow the germline gene, possibly because of a read error. The chain uses TRBV10-3 and TRBJ2-3; 11 nucleotides agree with TRBD2. The CDR3 length is 16 residues. Germline values: CDR1 ENHRY, CDR2 SYGVKD. The CDR3 loop is CAIREYSGGESDTQYF. The DNA of the CDR3 is TGTGCCATCAGGGAGTATAGCGGGGGGGAGTCAGATACGCAGTATTTT.

This clone was picked up one time. This same CDR3 is encoded by further DNA sequences in the sample. The chain recombines TRBV12-3 or TRBV12-4 with TRBJ2-2, with D uncertain. With 5 bases removed from V and 3 bases from J, the gap between germline ends came to 4 bases. CDR3 length equals 12 residues. This CDR3 reads CASSTDTGELFF. CDR3 nucleotides: TGTGCCAGCAGTACGGACACCGGGGAGCTGTTTTTT.

The chain uses TRBV18 and TRBJ2-7, with 11 bases aligning to TRBD1. CDR3 length equals 14 residues. The germline gives CDR1 KGHSH, CDR2 LQKENI. V shed 8 bases and J 3 bases; nucleotides not matched to a gene: 6. CDR3 in amino acids: CASSTGTGGYEQYF. DNA of the CDR3: TGTGCCAGCAGCACCGGGACAGGGGGCTACGAGCAGTACTTC. Full variable domain (missing parts from reference TRBV18 and TRBJ2-7): NAGVMQNPRHLVRRRGQEARLRCSPMKGHSHVYWYRQLPEEGLKFMVYLQKENIIDESGMPKERFSAEFPKEGPSILRIQQVVRGDSAAYFCASSTGTGGYEQYFGPGTRLTVT.

DNA of the CDR3: TGTGCCAGCAGTATCCGGAGAGGAGCTTTCTTT. Its translation: CASSIRRGAFF. The genes are TRBV12-3 or TRBV12-4 and TRBJ1-1; D is ambiguous. V was trimmed by 5 bases and J by 10 bases, leaving 11 bases between them. The CDR3 runs 11 residues.